Listed below are T cell receptor beta chains from one sample, sequenced in a study of Graves' ophthalmopathy and Graves' hyperthyroidism. TCRdb itself ran the multiplex PCR reads through MiXCR, one entry per CDR3 protein. The sample shows more than 300,000 distinct CDR3 sequences, over 15% of them seen only once. Sequenced material: peripheral blood. All receptors derive from a woman aged 18-35 years with stable Graves' hyperthyroidism. Each CDR3 is given with its conserved first and last residue. The D gene is left open where the match is weak. Size is stated for part of the rows, as once, few or many counts, or as a class when the clone is expanded.

V gene	J gene	clone size	D gene	CDR3 protein	CDR3 DNA
TRBV18	TRBJ1-6	many	NA	CASSPSDSTYNSPLHF	TGTGCCAGCTCACCATCGGACAGCACCTATAATTCACCCCTCCACTTT
TRBV24-1	TRBJ1-1	many	NA	CATSGFRAGVGSTEAFF	TGTGCCACCAGCGGGTTTAGGGCAGGCGTGGGGAGCACTGAAGCTTTCTTT
TRBV19	TRBJ2-7	many	NA	CASSRQGSLYEQYF	TGTGCCAGTAGTCGTCAAGGTTCCCTCTACGAGCAGTACTTC
TRBV6-2/TRBV6-3	TRBJ2-7	many	NA	CASRRGSDEQYF	TGTGCCAGCAGGCGGGGTTCGGACGAGCAGTACTTC
TRBV25-1	TRBJ2-7	many	TRBD1	CASSDGTGGAYEQYF	TGTGCCAGCAGTGACGGGACAGGGGGGGCCTACGAGCAGTACTTC
TRBV4-2	TRBJ1-1	few	TRBD1	CASSPPDRGTNTEAFF	TGTGCCAGCAGCCCACCGGACAGGGGGACGAACACTGAAGCTTTCTTT
TRBV4-1	TRBJ2-7	NA	NA	CASSQDRGGGPNEQYF	TGCGCCAGCAGCCAAGATCGTGGGGGGGGGCCCAACGAGCAGTACTTC
TRBV18	TRBJ2-7	NA	NA	CASSPEVGSRRYEQYF	TGTGCCAGCTCACCAGAGGTCGGCTCCCGCCGCTACGAGCAGTACTTC
TRBV2	TRBJ1-2	many	NA	CASSANLNYGYTF	TGTGCCAGCAGTGCCAACCTTAACTATGGCTACACCTTC
TRBV15	TRBJ2-7	many	NA	CATSRDRIGDRSYEQYF	TGTGCCACCAGCAGAGACCGTATCGGGGACCGATCCTACGAGCAGTACTTC
TRBV6-2/TRBV6-3	TRBJ2-4	many	NA	CASSYSISLDKNIQYF	TGTGCCAGCAGTTACTCGATTTCCCTAGACAAAAACATTCAGTACTTC
TRBV12-3/TRBV12-4	TRBJ1-5	many	TRBD1	CASLGRGRDQPQHF	TGTGCCAGCCTCGGCAGGGGGCGCGATCAGCCCCAGCATTTT
TRBV6-2/TRBV6-3	TRBJ1-5	many	NA	CASSYRAAGDQPQHF	TGTGCCAGCAGTTACAGGGCGGCCGGCGATCAGCCCCAGCATTTT
TRBV12-3/TRBV12-4	TRBJ1-2	NA	NA	CASSLRPGHGYTF	TGTGCCAGCAGTCTCCGACCGGGCCATGGCTACACCTTC
TRBV18	TRBJ2-4	many	NA	CASSPAQTKNIQYF	TGTGCCAGCTCACCCGCCCAGACCAAAAACATTCAGTACTTC
TRBV6-1	TRBJ2-5	many	TRBD1	CASRLPGQGEEKTQYF	TGTGCCAGCAGGCTCCCGGGACAGGGTGAGGAGAAGACCCAGTACTTC
TRBV5-1	TRBJ2-7	many	NA	CASSRDITYEQYF	TGCGCCAGCAGTCGGGACATAACCTACGAGCAGTACTTC
TRBV7-8	TRBJ2-5	many	NA	CASSPLSGQRGETQYF	TGTGCCAGCAGCCCCCTGTCGGGCCAGAGAGGGGAGACCCAGTACTTC
TRBV6-2/TRBV6-3	TRBJ2-5	many	TRBD1	CASRIWRQGVGETQYF	TGTGCCAGCAGGATTTGGAGACAGGGGGTCGGGGAGACCCAGTACTTC
TRBV20-1	TRBJ1-1	few	TRBD1	CSAGAGGDSTEAFF	TGCAGTGCTGGGGCAGGGGGCGATAGTACTGAAGCTTTCTTT
TRBV10-3	TRBJ2-7	many	TRBD1	CAISSGTGETYEQYF	TGTGCCATCAGTTCCGGGACAGGGGAAACGTACGAGCAGTACTTC
TRBV4-1	TRBJ1-2	NA	TRBD1	CASSHLHLPGQEGYTF	TGCGCCAGCAGCCACTTGCACCTACCGGGACAGGAAGGCTACACCTTC
TRBV11-3	TRBJ2-5	few	NA	CASSLIGRLEETQYF	TGTGCCAGCAGCTTAATCGGCAGGTTAGAGGAGACCCAGTACTTC
TRBV6-5	TRBJ1-1	many	NA	CASSYSAEAAFF	TGTGCCAGCAGTTACTCGGCGGAGGCAGCTTTCTTT
TRBV7-3	TRBJ1-5	NA	NA	CASSLVPREFIQPQHF	TGTGCCAGCAGCTTAGTCCCCCGGGAGTTCATTCAGCCCCAGCATTTT
TRBV10-3	TRBJ2-5	many	NA	CAISDVGLSLYQETQYF	TGTGCCATCAGTGACGTTGGACTCAGTTTGTACCAAGAGACCCAGTACTTC
TRBV11-1	TRBJ2-7	many	NA	CASSLLAHSDIEEQYF	TGTGCCAGCAGCCTTCTCGCACACTCCGACATAGAAGAGCAGTACTTC
TRBV14	TRBJ2-7	many	NA	CASSQAWQGYEQYF	TGTGCCAGCAGCCAAGCATGGCAGGGCTACGAGCAGTACTTC
TRBV5-1	TRBJ1-2	once	TRBD1	CASSLLDRGDGYTF	TGCGCCAGCAGCTTACTGGACAGGGGTGATGGCTACACCTTC
TRBV5-1	TRBJ1-1	many	NA	CASSLIDRMNTEAFF	TGCGCCAGCAGCTTGATCGACAGGATGAACACTGAAGCTTTCTTT
TRBV19	TRBJ2-5	many	TRBD2	CASSLGTSGGRGTQYF	TGTGCCAGTAGTCTTGGGACTAGCGGGGGCCGGGGGACCCAGTACTTC
TRBV12-3/TRBV12-4	TRBJ1-6	many	NA	CASSQGSGVSSPLHF	TGTGCCAGCAGCCAGGGGAGCGGTGTTAGTTCACCCCTCCACTTT
TRBV7-8	TRBJ1-1	many	NA	CASSLVIGRGHTEAFF	TGTGCCAGCAGCTTAGTCATCGGAAGGGGTCACACTGAAGCTTTCTTT
TRBV9	TRBJ2-5	NA	TRBD2	CASSPYSGGAQETQYF	TGTGCCAGCAGCCCTTATAGCGGGGGGGCCCAAGAGACCCAGTACTTC
TRBV3-1	TRBJ1-2	many	NA	CASSQSGTDGYTF	TGTGCCAGCAGCCAAAGCGGGACCGATGGCTACACCTTC
TRBV18	TRBJ1-3	few	TRBD1	CASSPRQGAFSGNTIYF	TGTGCCAGCTCACCCAGGCAGGGGGCCTTCTCTGGAAACACCATATATTTT
TRBV2	TRBJ2-2	many	NA	CASSEAGSTGELFF	TGTGCCAGCAGTGAAGCGGGGAGCACCGGGGAGCTGTTTTTT
TRBV28	TRBJ1-5	many	TRBD1	CASSLISMGQRNQPQHF	TGTGCCAGCAGTTTGATCTCGATGGGACAGCGCAATCAGCCCCAGCATTTT
TRBV12-3/TRBV12-4	TRBJ2-2	many	NA	CASSFGLNTGELFF	TGTGCCAGCAGTTTCGGTCTGAACACCGGGGAGCTGTTTTTT
TRBV12-3/TRBV12-4	TRBJ1-2	many	NA	CASSQGRDFYGYTF	TGTGCCAGCAGTCAGGGACGGGACTTCTATGGCTACACCTTC
TRBV6-1	TRBJ1-1	many	TRBD1	CASSVRQGNTEAFF	TGTGCCAGCAGTGTCCGACAGGGGAACACTGAAGCTTTCTTT
TRBV24-1	TRBJ1-3	many	NA	CATGSGNTIYF	TGTGCCACCGGATCTGGAAACACCATATATTTT
TRBV20-1	TRBJ1-2	many	NA	CSAQMEGPASGYGYTF	TGCAGTGCTCAGATGGAGGGGCCTGCCTCAGGCTATGGCTACACCTTC
TRBV12-3/TRBV12-4	TRBJ1-2	many	NA	CATVWGRGNGYTF	TGTGCCACGGTATGGGGCCGAGGAAATGGCTACACCTTC
TRBV11-2	TRBJ1-1	NA	NA	CASSLTPQGNTEAFF	TGTGCCAGCAGCTTAACTCCCCAGGGGAACACTGAAGCTTTCTTT
TRBV18	TRBJ1-5	NA	NA	CASSPGARPQHF	TGTGCCAGCTCCCCAGGGGCGCGGCCCCAGCATTTT
TRBV5-1	TRBJ2-5	few	NA	CASSHGNTAGLRETQYF	TGCGCCAGCAGCCATGGAAACACGGCCGGGCTCAGAGAGACCCAGTACTTC
TRBV10-3	TRBJ2-7	many	TRBD1	CAIRLGQGFYEQYF	TGTGCCATCAGGTTGGGACAGGGGTTCTACGAGCAGTACTTC
TRBV6-1	TRBJ2-2	many	NA	CAGGWNTGELFF	TGTGCCGGAGGGTGGAACACCGGGGAGCTGTTTTTT
TRBV12-3/TRBV12-4	TRBJ1-2	many	NA	CASSLTPYGYTF	TGTGCCAGCAGTTTAACTCCCTATGGCTACACCTTC
TRBV5-1	TRBJ1-2	NA	NA	CASTLGAERYGYTF	TGCGCCAGCACCCTAGGGGCAGAGCGGTATGGCTACACCTTC
TRBV6-2/TRBV6-3	TRBJ2-2	many	NA	CASQSAVGTGELFF	TGTGCCAGCCAGTCGGCCGTGGGGACCGGGGAGCTGTTTTTT